Sequencing of this TCR beta chain was carried out in a study of cytotoxic CD8 clonotypes in ibrutinib-treated CLL. The overall study: Patient counts were approximately 12 relapsed/refractory, over 14 treatment-naive and 17 IGHV unmutated. General study points: At progression, clonality fell back toward baseline after rising at ibrutinib response. Sustained-remission patients were sampled at different times than progressing patients were.

Points on this clone: Its specificity is not known.

Sequenced by immunoSEQ multiplex PCR; TCRdb stores in-frame clones only, minus some. The sample contains fewer than 400,000 clones, roughly 71% of which appear only once. The TCR originated in a human donor with chronic lymphocytic leukemia. Sequencing was performed on PBMCs, taken after 36 months of ibrutinib treatment.

The CDR3 is CASSPVGTGNQPQHF. In DNA form, the CDR3 reads TGTGCCAGCTCACCAGTGGGAACGGGAAATCAGCCCCAGCATTTT. This chain links TRBV18 with TRBJ1-5; D remains ambiguous. Trimming cost V 2 bases and J 4 bases, with 12 bases left between them. The CDR3 spans 15 residues. Germline assignment: CDR1 KGHSH and CDR2 LQKENI.